This T cell receptor beta chain was identified in a study of beta chain features in type 1 diabetes. Expressed TCRB transcripts got sequenced, as all isolated RNA was reverse transcribed. Only in-frame clones appear in the TCRdb table, and some are missing; sequencing was by immunoSEQ multiplex PCR. Of about 340,000 clones in the sample, roughly 14% were seen once. This clone was counted between two and nine times. Its antigen is unknown. The J segment lost 0 bases and the V segment lost 1 base, leaving 6 bases of the junction unmatched. The CDR3 has 16 amino acids. Per germline, CDR1 KGHSH and CDR2 LQKENI. General observations from the study: VDJ junctions from type 1 diabetes patients carried fewer insertions and larger deletions. Type 1 diabetes patients had TCRB CDR3s that were shorter (moderately but significantly so) in all four CD4+ subsets.

The J gene is TRBJ2-7, the V gene TRBV18; 7 positions agree with TRBD2. Material for sequencing was naive CD4+ T cells from blood. The origin of this receptor is a young woman with type 1 diabetes. As DNA, the CDR3 is TGTGCCAGCTCACCACTCTTGATAGCGGGCTCCTACGAGCAGTACTTC. Its protein is CASSPLLIAGSYEQYF.